This T cell receptor beta chain was identified in a study of blood T cell repertoires in COVID-19. For the study at large: From the United States, Italy and Spain came samples of acute and convalescent COVID-19. PBMCs, B-cell-depleted T cells, or T cells were the source of the cDNA or gDNA that made up the material.

Per the germline V gene, CDR1 is LGHNA and CDR2 is YSLEER. V was clipped by 0 bases and J by 7 bases; unmatched bases: 17. This CDR3 is 19 amino acids long. Per the original methods: Nucleated cell counts were estimated from reference gene primer amplification. Profiled with immunoSEQ multiplex PCR; TCRdb holds only in-frame clones, not every one. V and J calls and clone size are copied from that table; D and trimming were computed from the DNA. The sample has about 120,000 clones; around nine tenths are singletons. This clone was counted a few times. The V and J genes are TRBV4-3 and TRBJ2-2, with 7 bases lining up with TRBD1. Material: peripheral blood. This receptor was obtained from a woman in her forties or fifties with acute or convalescent COVID-19. The CDR3 region is CASSQDSLTGPFTNGELFF. DNA of the CDR3: TGCGCCAGCAGCCAAGATTCCCTGACAGGGCCCTTCACCAACGGGGAGCTGTTTTTT.